These T cell receptor beta chains were read from a single sample in a study of tumor-infiltrating lymphocytes in primary liver carcinoma. TCRdb re-called the multiplex PCR reads through MiXCR, storing one row per CDR3 protein. The sample has 300,000 to 400,000 distinct CDR3 sequences, around 60% seen once. Sample: peripheral blood. These receptors were collected from a man aged 40-55 years with primary liver carcinoma and hepatitis B virus infection. The CDR3 runs from the conserved cysteine through the conserved F or W. The order of the fields is D gene, J gene, clone size, V gene, CDR3 protein, CDR3 DNA. The D gene is left open where the match is weak. Only some rows state a clone size, as once, few, many or a class for expanded clones.

d_gene: -
j_gene: TRBJ2-2
abundance: -
v_gene: TRBV10-1
CDR3aa: CASSARGTGELFF
CDR3nt: TGCGCCAGCAGTGCCAGAGGGACCGGGGAGCTGTTTTTT

d_gene: -
j_gene: TRBJ2-5
abundance: -
v_gene: TRBV5-4
CDR3aa: CASSFRTGVETQYF
CDR3nt: TGTGCCAGCAGCTTCAGGACGGGAGTGGAGACCCAGTACTTC

d_gene: -
j_gene: TRBJ2-7
abundance: -
v_gene: TRBV5-1
CDR3aa: CASSRGDEQYF
CDR3nt: TGCGCCAGCAGCCGAGGGGACGAGCAGTACTTC

d_gene: -
j_gene: TRBJ2-1
abundance: -
v_gene: TRBV7-8
CDR3aa: CASSSGRHSYNEQSF
CDR3nt: TGTGCCAGCAGCTCAGGCAGACACTCCTACAATGAGCAGTCCTTC

d_gene: -
j_gene: TRBJ1-6
abundance: -
v_gene: TRBV24-1
CDR3aa: CATNTGMVHNSPLHF
CDR3nt: TGTGCCACCAACACGGGGATGGTACATAATTCACCCCTCCACTTT

d_gene: -
j_gene: TRBJ2-7
abundance: many
v_gene: TRBV29-1
CDR3aa: CSVEEGPYEQYF
CDR3nt: TGCAGCGTTGAAGAGGGTCCGTACGAGCAGTACTTC

d_gene: -
j_gene: TRBJ2-3
abundance: -
v_gene: TRBV28
CDR3aa: CASLGSSPTDTQYF
CDR3nt: TGTGCCAGCCTCGGGTCTTCTCCCACAGATACGCAGTATTTT

d_gene: -
j_gene: TRBJ2-1
abundance: -
v_gene: TRBV11-2
CDR3aa: CASSYLCKSSGYNEQFF
CDR3nt: TGTGCCAGCAGCTACCTCTGTAAGAGTAGTGGATACAATGAGCAGTTCTTC

d_gene: -
j_gene: TRBJ2-1
abundance: -
v_gene: TRBV28
CDR3aa: CASSLGEYNEQFF
CDR3nt: TGTGCCAGCAGTTTGGGGGAATACAATGAGCAGTTCTTC

d_gene: -
j_gene: TRBJ1-1
abundance: few
v_gene: TRBV6-5
CDR3aa: CASSYSRSSPTSAFF
CDR3nt: TGTGCCAGCAGTTACTCAAGGAGCTCACCAACGTCGGCTTTCTTT

d_gene: -
j_gene: TRBJ2-1
abundance: many
v_gene: TRBV10-3
CDR3aa: CAISDSRSRLFNEQFF
CDR3nt: TGTGCCATCAGTGATAGCAGATCGCGGTTGTTCAATGAGCAGTTCTTC

d_gene: -
j_gene: TRBJ2-1
abundance: -
v_gene: TRBV11-1
CDR3aa: CASSFGLKEDTQFF
CDR3nt: TGTGCCAGCAGCTTCGGACTCAAAGAAGATACCCAGTTCTTC

d_gene: TRBD1
j_gene: TRBJ2-1
abundance: -
v_gene: TRBV4-3
CDR3aa: CASSRERVAGGGFGNEQFF
CDR3nt: TGCGCCAGCAGCCGAGAAAGGGTGGCAGGGGGCGGCTTTGGGAATGAGCAGTTCTTC

d_gene: TRBD2
j_gene: TRBJ2-1
abundance: once
v_gene: TRBV2
CDR3aa: CASRDGISGSSYNEQFF
CDR3nt: TGTGCCAGCAGGGACGGAATTAGCGGGAGCTCCTATAATGAGCAGTTCTTC

d_gene: -
j_gene: TRBJ2-2
abundance: -
v_gene: TRBV4-2
CDR3aa: CASSQALTAGDMFF
CDR3nt: TGTGCCAGCAGCCAAGCTCTGACCGCCGGGGATATGTTTTTT

d_gene: TRBD1
j_gene: TRBJ2-3
abundance: -
v_gene: TRBV6-5
CDR3aa: CAGSRQGDQPQYF
CDR3nt: TGTGCCGGCAGTCGACAGGGTGATCAGCCCCAGTATTTT

d_gene: -
j_gene: TRBJ1-1
abundance: -
v_gene: TRBV30
CDR3aa: CAWSAWGSTTEAFF
CDR3nt: TGTGCCTGGAGTGCTTGGGGTTCGACTACTGAAGCTTTCTTT

d_gene: -
j_gene: TRBJ2-1
abundance: -
v_gene: TRBV11-2
CDR3aa: CASSLDWAGPYNEQFF
CDR3nt: TGTGCCAGCAGCTTAGATTGGGCAGGGCCCTACAACGAGCAGTTCTTC

d_gene: -
j_gene: TRBJ2-3
abundance: many
v_gene: TRBV4-1
CDR3aa: CASTPSRGTDTQYF
CDR3nt: TGCGCCAGCACCCCGTCCAGGGGCACAGATACGCAGTATTTT

d_gene: -
j_gene: TRBJ2-2
abundance: -
v_gene: TRBV7-3
CDR3aa: CASRREHTWELFF
CDR3nt: TGTGCCAGCAGAAGGGAACACACCTGGGAGCTGTTTTTT

d_gene: -
j_gene: TRBJ2-1
abundance: many
v_gene: TRBV12-3/TRBV12-4
CDR3aa: CASSLAGVSYNEQFF
CDR3nt: TGTGCCAGCAGTTTAGCGGGAGTGTCCTACAATGAGCAGTTCTTC

d_gene: TRBD2
j_gene: TRBJ2-7
abundance: -
v_gene: TRBV12-3/TRBV12-4
CDR3aa: CASRRLAGGYYEQYF
CDR3nt: TGTGCCAGCAGACGACTAGCGGGAGGTTACTACGAGCAGTACTTC

d_gene: -
j_gene: TRBJ2-1
abundance: -
v_gene: TRBV24-1
CDR3aa: CATSDLSGNHNEQFF
CDR3nt: TGTGCAACCAGTGATCTCTCGGGGAATCACAATGAGCAGTTCTTC

d_gene: -
j_gene: TRBJ2-7
abundance: many
v_gene: TRBV10-3
CDR3aa: CAIREPGRGYHEQYF
CDR3nt: TGTGCCATCAGGGAACCGGGCCGGGGCTATCACGAGCAGTACTTC

d_gene: TRBD2
j_gene: TRBJ2-7
abundance: few
v_gene: TRBV10-3
CDR3aa: CAISEELGLAGNEQYF
CDR3nt: TGTGCCATCAGTGAAGAGTTGGGTCTAGCGGGAAACGAGCAGTACTTC

d_gene: -
j_gene: TRBJ2-7
abundance: -
v_gene: TRBV27
CDR3aa: CASRWTGTYEQYF
CDR3nt: TGTGCCAGCAGATGGACCGGGACCTACGAGCAGTACTTC

d_gene: -
j_gene: TRBJ1-5
abundance: -
v_gene: TRBV7-9
CDR3aa: CASSQWAGLIDQPQHF
CDR3nt: TGCGCCAGCAGCCAGTGGGCAGGGTTGATTGATCAGCCCCAGCATTTT

d_gene: -
j_gene: TRBJ2-4
abundance: -
v_gene: TRBV11-2
CDR3aa: CASSFQGSNIQYF
CDR3nt: TGCGCCAGCAGCTTCCAAGGTAGTAACATTCAGTACTTC

d_gene: -
j_gene: TRBJ2-4
abundance: once
v_gene: TRBV28
CDR3aa: CASSPNRENIQYF
CDR3nt: TGTGCCAGCAGTCCAAACAGAGAGAACATTCAGTACTTC

d_gene: -
j_gene: TRBJ2-1
abundance: once
v_gene: TRBV4-3
CDR3aa: CASSSRGRGGNEQFF
CDR3nt: TGCGCCAGCAGCTCACGGGGGAGGGGGGGCAATGAGCAGTTTTTC

d_gene: -
j_gene: TRBJ2-7
abundance: -
v_gene: TRBV6-6
CDR3aa: CASSYLDRDDYEQYF
CDR3nt: TGTGCCAGCAGTTACCTCGACAGAGATGACTACGAGCAGTACTTC

d_gene: -
j_gene: TRBJ2-1
abundance: -
v_gene: TRBV29-1
CDR3aa: CSSISPDNKEFF
CDR3nt: TGCAGCTCGATTTCCCCAGACAATAAGGAGTTCTTC

d_gene: -
j_gene: TRBJ2-5
abundance: many
v_gene: TRBV11-2
CDR3aa: CASSLGRGIGQETQYF
CDR3nt: TGTGCCAGCAGCTTAGGTAGGGGGATCGGACAAGAGACCCAGTACTTC

d_gene: TRBD1
j_gene: TRBJ2-7
abundance: few
v_gene: TRBV28
CDR3aa: CASSLPGTGRDEQYF
CDR3nt: TGTGCCAGCAGTTTGCCCGGGACAGGGAGGGACGAGCAGTACTTC

d_gene: -
j_gene: TRBJ2-2
abundance: -
v_gene: TRBV6-2/TRBV6-3
CDR3aa: CASNYSRTATNTGKLFF
CDR3nt: TGTGCCAGCAATTACTCGAGAACAGCTACGAACACCGGGAAGCTGTTTTTT

d_gene: -
j_gene: TRBJ2-7
abundance: -
v_gene: TRBV28
CDR3aa: CASRLENYEQYF
CDR3nt: TGTGCCAGCAGACTGGAGAACTACGAGCAGTACTTC

d_gene: TRBD2
j_gene: TRBJ2-3
abundance: -
v_gene: TRBV7-9
CDR3aa: CASSPIGLAGRTDTQYF
CDR3nt: TGTGCCAGCAGCCCTATAGGACTAGCGGGAAGAACAGATACGCAGTATTTT

d_gene: -
j_gene: TRBJ2-6
abundance: -
v_gene: TRBV9
CDR3aa: CASSLTSGANVLTF
CDR3nt: TGTGCCAGCAGCTTGACCTCTGGGGCCAACGTCCTGACTTTC

d_gene: -
j_gene: TRBJ2-5
abundance: many
v_gene: TRBV11-2
CDR3aa: CASSLSGGQETQYF
CDR3nt: TGTGCCAGCAGCTTAAGCGGTGGGCAAGAGACCCAGTACTTC

d_gene: -
j_gene: TRBJ2-7
abundance: -
v_gene: TRBV11-2
CDR3aa: CARSLEGRLYEQYF
CDR3nt: TGTGCCAGGAGCTTAGAGGGACGGCTCTATGAGCAGTACTTC

d_gene: TRBD1
j_gene: TRBJ1-6
abundance: few
v_gene: TRBV5-1
CDR3aa: CASSSGQENSPLHF
CDR3nt: TGCGCCAGCAGCTCGGGACAGGAAAATTCACCCCTCCACTTT

d_gene: TRBD2
j_gene: TRBJ2-1
abundance: -
v_gene: TRBV6-6
CDR3aa: CASSYSGLSDEQFF
CDR3nt: TGTGCCAGCAGTTACTCGGGACTATCGGATGAGCAGTTCTTC

d_gene: TRBD1
j_gene: TRBJ2-7
abundance: -
v_gene: TRBV14
CDR3aa: CASSPRQGPYEQYF
CDR3nt: TGTGCCAGCAGCCCCCGACAGGGACCCTACGAGCAGTACTTC

d_gene: -
j_gene: TRBJ2-7
abundance: -
v_gene: TRBV5-1
CDR3aa: CASNQTISYEQYF
CDR3nt: TGCGCCAGCAACCAAACGATCTCCTACGAGCAGTACTTC

d_gene: -
j_gene: TRBJ1-6
abundance: few
v_gene: TRBV4-2
CDR3aa: CASSQGTGGGSPLHF
CDR3nt: TGTGCCAGCAGCCAGGGGACTGGCGGGGGTTCACCCCTCCACTTT

d_gene: -
j_gene: TRBJ1-1
abundance: -
v_gene: TRBV11-2
CDR3aa: CASSLGGASTEAFF
CDR3nt: TGTGCCAGCAGCTTAGGTGGCGCGAGCACTGAAGCTTTCTTT

d_gene: -
j_gene: TRBJ2-7
abundance: -
v_gene: TRBV30
CDR3aa: CAWSLYNEQYF
CDR3nt: TGTGCCTGGAGTCTCTACAATGAGCAGTACTTC

d_gene: TRBD1
j_gene: TRBJ1-1
abundance: -
v_gene: TRBV24-1
CDR3aa: CATSDRTGVGEAFF
CDR3nt: TGTGCCACCAGTGACAGGACAGGGGTGGGTGAAGCTTTCTTT

d_gene: -
j_gene: TRBJ2-3
abundance: -
v_gene: TRBV11-2
CDR3aa: CASNLERYTDTQYF
CDR3nt: TGTGCCAGCAACTTAGAACGTTACACCGATACGCAGTACTTT

d_gene: -
j_gene: TRBJ2-5
abundance: -
v_gene: TRBV7-9
CDR3aa: CTSSWVTGQETQYF
CDR3nt: TGTACCAGCAGTTGGGTCACGGGGCAAGAGACCCAGTACTTC

d_gene: TRBD2
j_gene: TRBJ2-3
abundance: -
v_gene: TRBV12-3/TRBV12-4
CDR3aa: CTSWSGEGTDTQYF
CDR3nt: TGTACCAGCTGGTCGGGGGAGGGAACAGATACGCAGTATTTT

d_gene: TRBD2
j_gene: TRBJ2-3
abundance: -
v_gene: TRBV13
CDR3aa: CASSPGGADTDTQYF
CDR3nt: TGTGCCAGCAGCCCGGGAGGAGCGGACACAGATACGCAGTATTTT

d_gene: -
j_gene: TRBJ2-7
abundance: -
v_gene: TRBV11-2
CDR3aa: CASSSGAVKEEQYF
CDR3nt: TGTGCCAGCAGCTCTGGGGCTGTCAAGGAGGAGCAGTACTTC

d_gene: TRBD1
j_gene: TRBJ2-7
abundance: -
v_gene: TRBV11-2
CDR3aa: CASSTERDRIQQSSYEQYF
CDR3nt: TGTGCCAGCAGCACCGAGAGGGACAGGATACAGCAAAGCTCCTACGAGCAGTACTTC

d_gene: -
j_gene: TRBJ2-5
abundance: many
v_gene: TRBV12-3/TRBV12-4
CDR3aa: CASSLLNVQETQYF
CDR3nt: TGTGCCAGCAGCCTTTTAAACGTACAAGAGACCCAGTACTTC

d_gene: -
j_gene: TRBJ2-2
abundance: few
v_gene: TRBV12-3/TRBV12-4
CDR3aa: CASSLDGPANGGELFF
CDR3nt: TGTGCCAGCAGTTTAGATGGTCCGGCGAACGGCGGGGAGCTGTTTTTT

d_gene: -
j_gene: TRBJ1-1
abundance: -
v_gene: TRBV11-1
CDR3aa: CASSACRGVNTEDFF
CDR3nt: TGTGCCAGCAGCGCCTGCAGGGGCGTGAACACTGAAGATTTCTTT

d_gene: -
j_gene: TRBJ2-7
abundance: many
v_gene: TRBV7-8
CDR3aa: CASSLDPYRINGIEQYF
CDR3nt: TGTGCCAGCAGCTTGGATCCGTACAGGATAAACGGAATCGAGCAGTACTTC

d_gene: TRBD2
j_gene: TRBJ2-1
abundance: many
v_gene: TRBV11-2
CDR3aa: CASSLTSGSSYNEQFF
CDR3nt: TGTGCCAGCAGCCTCACTAGCGGGAGCTCCTACAATGAGCAGTTCTTC

d_gene: -
j_gene: TRBJ1-1
abundance: -
v_gene: TRBV5-6
CDR3aa: CASSFSTGSEALF
CDR3nt: TGTGCCAGCAGCTTTAGTACCGGGTCTGAAGCTCTCTTT